Following are 27 T cell receptor beta chains from one sample sequenced in a study of cytomegalovirus exposure and HLA in healthy donors. PCR employed 60 Vbeta and 13 Jbeta primers. Assay: immunoSEQ multiplex PCR; the TCRdb copy retains only in-frame clones and omits some. The sample lists around 190,000 clones; roughly 77% were seen once. The sequencing sample was made of PBMCs. These TCRs come from a man in his forties in good health and CMV-seropositive.

This clone was detected only once. CDR3 sequence reads: CASSFRGSGYTF. The CDR3 bases are TGTGCCAGCAGCTTTAGGGGTAGTGGCTACACCTTC. The genes are TRBV5-6 and TRBJ1-2, with D perhaps matching TRBD1 (5 bases). Germline V gene data show CDR1 as SGHDT and CDR2 as YYEEEE. The CDR3 is 12 residues long. Trimming took 2 bases from V and 7 from J, leaving 9 bases between them. The whole variable domain, remainder taken from reference TRBV5-6 and TRBJ1-2, is DAGVTQSPTHLIKTRGQQVTLRCSPKSGHDTVSWYQQALGQGPQFIFQYYEEEERQRGNFPDRFSGHQFPNYSSELNVNALLLGDSALYLCASSFRGSGYTFGSGTRLTVV.

This clone has just a few counts. The genes are TRBV9 and TRBJ2-2; D remains ambiguous. Germline loops: CDR1 SGDLS, CDR2 YYNGEE. With 0 bases removed from V and 1 base from J, the gap between germline ends came to 7 bases. CDR3 length: 15 residues. DNA for the CDR3: TGTGCCAGCAGCGTAGCGCCGGTGAACACCGGGGAGCTGTTTTTT. Amino acid sequence: CASSVAPVNTGELFF.

The chain couples TRBV14 to TRBJ1-2, with D tentatively TRBD1 (6 bases). The germline V and J ends were trimmed by 2 bases and 0 bases, with 13 bases remaining between them. Germline loops: CDR1 SGHDN, CDR2 FVKESK. The CDR3 sequence is 16 residues long. CDR3 region: CASSQHREITNYGYTF. CDR3 sequence (DNA): TGTGCCAGCAGCCAACACAGGGAGATAACTAACTATGGCTACACCTTC.

V and J are TRBV4-1 and TRBJ2-3, with 9 bases lining up with TRBD2. V was pared by 1 base and J by 5 bases, with 13 bases of the junction left unmatched. There are 18 residues in the CDR3. Germline V gene sequence: CDR1 MGHRA, CDR2 YSYEKL. CDR3 bases: TGCGCCAGCAGCCAAGTTCCCCCCCGGGGACTAGCAGAAGATACGCAGTATTTT. This encodes CASSQVPPRGLAEDTQYF.

The chain has TRBV4-1 and TRBJ1-1; D unclear. The V gene lost 1 base and the J gene lost 1 base, with 10 bases spanning the gap. The CDR3 is made up of 15 amino acids. The germline V gene has CDR1 MGHRA and CDR2 YSYEKL. DNA for the CDR3: TGCGCCAGCAGCCAAGGACACTCGTCGAACACTGAAGCTTTCTTT. This gives the protein CASSQGHSSNTEAFF.

J is TRBJ2-7 and V is TRBV5-6; 9 bases are shared with TRBD2. Germline trimming cut 4 bases from V and 2 bases from J; bases unmatched to any gene: 10. Germline values: CDR1 SGHDT, CDR2 YYEEEE. The CDR3 consists of 16 residues. The CDR3: CASSPASSGGPYEQYF. The CDR3 DNA follows: TGTGCCAGCAGCCCCGCAAGTAGCGGGGGCCCCTACGAGCAGTACTTC.

The chain couples TRBV7-2 to TRBJ2-7; 10 bases line up with TRBD1. This CDR3 has 15 amino acids. CDR1 and CDR2 from the germline V gene are SGHTA and FQGNSA. The J segment lost 2 bases and the V segment lost 3 bases, leaving 4 bases of the junction unmatched. The CDR3 here is CASSFPGQGTYEQYF. In nucleotides, the CDR3 is TGTGCCAGCAGCTTCCCGGGACAGGGGACCTACGAGCAGTACTTC.

This clone was seen a single time. The chain recombines TRBV7-9 with TRBJ2-5, with D uncertain. There are 14 residues in the CDR3. The V end lost 6 bases, the J end lost 1 base, and 12 bases lay between the germline ends. Germline V CDR1 and CDR2: SEHNR, FQNEAQ (reference sequence). CDR3 nucleotide sequence: TGTGCCAGCAGACCTCGGCAGGCCCAAGAGACCCAGTACTTC. This encodes CASRPRQAQETQYF.

The chain couples TRBV13 to TRBJ1-1; TRBD1 aligns across 7 bases. Germline V CDR1 and CDR2: PRHDT, FYEKMQ (reference sequence). Trimming took 7 bases from V and 8 from J; bases not matched to a gene: 13. The CDR3 has 14 amino acids. Here the CDR3 reads CASNLQGTVREAFF. Here the CDR3 DNA reads TGTGCCAGCAACCTACAGGGGACCGTAAGGGAAGCTTTCTTT.

The chain links TRBV7-2 to TRBJ1-1; the D is unclear. V was shortened by 4 bases and J by 5 bases, with 20 bases between the two germline ends. The CDR3 runs 16 residues. The germline gives CDR1 SGHTA, CDR2 FQGNSA. CDR3 sequence (DNA): TGTGCCAGCAGCTATAGGGCTCTCCCAGGAGGGACTGAAGCTTTCTTT. It codes for CASSYRALPGGTEAFF.

The V gene is TRBV28, the J gene TRBJ1-1; a weak D match, TRBD1 (5 bases). The CDR3 contains 13 residues. With 1 base removed from V and 7 bases from J, the gap between germline ends came to 10 bases. Germline-derived CDR1 and CDR2 are MDHEN and SYDVKM. The CDR3 reads CASSLSGIGEAFF. The CDR3 DNA sequence: TGTGCCAGCAGTTTATCAGGGATTGGTGAAGCTTTCTTT.

This sequence joins TRBV9 and TRBJ2-5; 11 bases line up with TRBD2. The CDR3 spans 19 residues. The J segment lost 5 bases and the V segment lost 0 bases, leaving 15 bases of the junction unmatched. Per the germline V gene, CDR1 is SGDLS and CDR2 is YYNGEE. The CDR3 protein is CASSVGPGVAGGPGETQYF. CDR3 nucleotide sequence: TGTGCCAGCAGCGTAGGCCCCGGGGTAGCGGGAGGGCCGGGGGAGACCCAGTACTTC.

The chain is built from TRBV4-1 and TRBJ2-2; TRBD2 aligns across 11 bases. The CDR3 length is 17 residues. V was clipped by 4 bases and J by 0 bases; unmatched bases: 4. Germline assignment: CDR1 MGHRA and CDR2 YSYEKL. CDR3 in DNA: TGCGCCAGCAGCCGGGGACTAGCGGAAGCGAACACCGGGGAGCTGTTTTTT. This encodes CASSRGLAEANTGELFF.

This clone has just a few counts. The V and J genes are TRBV6-1 and TRBJ2-7; D is perhaps TRBD1 (5 bases). From germline, CDR1 is MNHNS and CDR2 SASEGT. Deletions cut 5 bases from V and 7 bases from J, with 15 bases between. This CDR3 contains 13 residues. The CDR3 DNA follows: TGTGCCAGCAGTCAAGGGCCCACAGGAGAGCAGTACTTC. This translates into CASSQGPTGEQYF.

The J gene is TRBJ1-2, the V gene TRBV4-1, with 7 nucleotides matching TRBD1. Germline V CDR1 and CDR2: MGHRA, YSYEKL. This CDR3 has 12 amino acids. The ends lost 0 bases at V and 14 bases at J; junction bases unmatched: 6. The CDR3 DNA follows: TGCGCCAGCAGCCAAGAAGAGGGGGCGAATACCTTC. Translating it yields CASSQEEGANTF.

The rearrangement uses TRBV27 and TRBJ2-7; perhaps TRBD2 as D (5 bases). Trimming pared 2 bases from V and 6 bases from J, leaving 11 bases between. The CDR3 sequence is 13 residues long. CDR1 MNHEY and CDR2 SMNVEV come from the germline V gene (reference sequence). CDR3 DNA sequence: TGTGCCAGCAGTTTACACACGGGAAGCGAGCAGTACTTC. Amino acid sequence: CASSLHTGSEQYF.

This sequence joins TRBV15 and TRBJ1-4; D is ambiguous. This CDR3 is 16 amino acids long. Germline CDR1 and CDR2: LNHNV and YYDKDF (reference sequence). The V end was cut by 0 bases, the J end by 0 bases, with 8 bases between. DNA of the CDR3: TGTGCCACCAGCAGAGATCATGAGGCAACTAATGAAAAACTGTTTTTT. Translation gives CATSRDHEATNEKLFF.

The chain uses TRBV4-2 and TRBJ1-6; no definite D call. V gave up 4 bases and J gave up 7 bases, with 11 bases separating them. The CDR3 extends over 14 amino acids. The germline V gene has CDR1 LGHNA and CDR2 YNFKEQ. Here the CDR3 reads CASSRHLENSPLHF. The CDR3 DNA follows: TGTGCCAGCAGCCGCCATCTGGAGAATTCACCCCTCCACTTT.

The gene calls are TRBV10-3 and TRBJ2-3, with 7 bases that match TRBD2. The CDR3 is 14 residues long. Germline V gives CDR1 ENHRY, CDR2 SYGVKD. The V gene end was trimmed by 6 bases and the J gene end by 0 bases; junction bases not matched to a gene: 3. As DNA, the CDR3 is TGTGCCATCAGAGCTAGCGGAAGCACAGATACGCAGTATTTT. It translates to CAIRASGSTDTQYF.

The chain has TRBV12-1 and TRBJ2-7; no check of the table's D call, TRBD2, against the DNA was made. TRBV12-1 represents a pseudogene. The CDR3 runs 15 residues. The CDR3 sequence is CASSFGGLADPPQYF. The DNA of the CDR3 is TGTGCCAGCAGCTTTGGGGGACTAGCGGACCCCCCGCAGTACTTC.

V and J are TRBV13 and TRBJ2-1, with D maybe TRBD2 (5 bases). The CDR3 covers 17 residues. Germline V gene lookup returns CDR1 PRHDT and CDR2 FYEKMQ (reference sequence). V lost 5 bases and J lost 8, with 25 bases in between. CDR3 protein: CASSGIWAPRNGDEQFF. DNA for the CDR3: TGTGCCAGCAGCGGGATTTGGGCTCCAAGGAACGGGGATGAGCAGTTCTTC. Using reference TRBV13 and TRBJ2-1 for the parts outside the CDR3, the full variable domain is AAGVIQSPRHLIKEKRETATLKCYPIPRHDTVYWYQQGPGQDPQFLISFYEKMQSDKGSIPDRFSAQQFSDYHSELNMSSLELGDSALYFCASSGIWAPRNGDEQFFGPGTRLTVL.

A few counts support this clone. V gene TRBV15 combines with J gene TRBJ2-1; D is perhaps TRBD1 (6 bases). Germline CDR1 is LNHNV and CDR2 is YYDKDF (reference sequence). The length of the CDR3 is 19 residues. The V and J ends lost 0 bases and 3 bases respectively, with 21 bases between them. CDR3 sequence reads: CATSRDLIFEGTIYNEQFF. CDR3 nucleotides: TGTGCCACCAGCAGAGATCTAATTTTCGAGGGGACAATCTACAATGAGCAGTTCTTC.

The V and J genes are TRBV7-9 and TRBJ2-5; 10 nucleotides line up with TRBD2. With 5 bases clipped from V and 4 bases from J, the junction kept 7 bases outside the gene matches. This CDR3 is built from 15 residues. Per germline, CDR1 SEHNR and CDR2 FQNEAQ (reference sequence). The CDR3 sequence is CASSVKLAGIETQYF. The CDR3 nucleotides are TGTGCCAGCAGCGTGAAACTAGCGGGAATAGAGACCCAGTACTTC.

The rearrangement joins TRBV5-4 to TRBJ1-5, with TRBD1 matching 7 bases. J gave up 3 bases and V 4 bases, and 4 bases lay outside the gene matches. CDR1 is SGHNT, CDR2 YYREEE, per germline (reference sequence). The CDR3 is made up of 14 amino acids. In nucleotides, the CDR3 is TGTGCCAGCAGCCAAACAGGGGCCAATCAGCCCCAGCATTTT. Its protein product is CASSQTGANQPQHF.

The chain combines TRBV11-3 with TRBJ2-3; 10 bases align to TRBD2. V lost 6 bases, J lost 7 bases, and 10 bases stayed unmatched. This CDR3 comprises 15 residues. CDR1 is SGHNT and CDR2 is YENEEA in the germline V gene. Here the CDR3 DNA reads TGTGCCAGCAGTCCCGGGACTAGCGATGGGTATACGCAGTATTTT. It specifies CASSPGTSDGYTQYF.

This rearrangement joins TRBV5-1 to TRBJ2-1, with 11 nucleotides matching TRBD2. The junction had 7 bases not matched to a gene; V was cut back by 1 base and J by 1 base. The V gene's germline CDR1 is SGHRS and CDR2 YFSETQ. The CDR3 has 18 residues. The CDR3, as DNA: TGCGCCAGCAGCTTGAGGCTAGCGGGGGGATTATCCTACAATGAGCAGTTCTTC. It is translated as CASSLRLAGGLSYNEQFF.

This chain joins TRBV29-1 and TRBJ1-3, with unresolved D. Looked up from germline, CDR1 is SQVTM and CDR2 is ANQGSEA. The CDR3 runs 14 residues. V lost 3 bases, J lost 3 bases, and 12 bases lay in between. CDR3 bases: TGCAGCGTTGAGTCGTCGAGGCGTGGAAACACCATATATTTT. This translates into CSVESSRRGNTIYF.